Reported below is one T cell receptor (beta chain). Germline V gene lookup returns CDR1 LNHDA and CDR2 SQIVND (reference sequence). V trimming: 3 bases; J trimming: 4 bases; junction bases outside the gene matches: 10. The CDR3 is 18 residues long. These data originate in a study of blood T cell repertoires in COVID-19. Authors' analysis steps: Amplifying reference gene primers gave estimates of nucleated cell counts. TCRdb keeps only in-frame clones here, not all; method: immunoSEQ multiplex PCR. V and J calls and clone size are those listed in that table; D and trimming were worked out from the DNA. The repertoire includes over 400,000 clones, approximately 91% of them detected once, and 7.8% sits in the top ten. Patients in Seattle were enrolled during active infection, then followed longitudinally.

The source of this sequence is a woman aged 45-59 years with COVID-19, enrolled during active disease. The chain joins TRBV19 to TRBJ2-2, with 11 bases matching TRBD1. Material: peripheral blood. Here the CDR3 reads CASSIRDRGIEGTGELFF. In nucleotides, the CDR3 is TGTGCCAGTAGTATTCGGGACAGGGGGATTGAAGGCACCGGGGAGCTGTTTTTT.